A selection of T cell receptor beta chains follows, all from one sample in a study of sequential checkpoint blockade in melanoma. The method was immunoSEQ multiplex PCR; TCRdb's version includes in-frame clones alone and lacks a portion of them. The sample includes hundreds of clones, more than 20% of them seen just once. The sample here was tumor tissue (inferred from file names), taken from a patient given nivolumab and ipilimumab in sequence. These TCRs come from a human donor with melanoma. Both conserved end residues are part of each CDR3. Each record gives: clone size, V gene, D gene, J gene, CDR3 protein, CDR3 DNA. A D gene is named only where the DNA matches it firmly. Clone sizes are given selectively: once, few, many, or a class where the clone is expanded.

size: NA
V: TRBV6-8
D: TRBD2
J: TRBJ2-3
CDR3: CASTRLERGGTYTQYF
DNA: TGTGCCAGCACCAGACTGGAACGGGGGGGCACCTATACGCAGTATTTT

size: few
V: TRBV30
D: NA
J: TRBJ1-5
CDR3: CAWSEVDSLNQPQHF
DNA: TGTGCCTGGAGTGAGGTCGACAGCCTCAATCAGCCCCAGCATTTT

size: NA
V: TRBV9
D: NA
J: TRBJ1-1
CDR3: CASSVSGIGTEAFF
DNA: TGTGCCAGCAGCGTTTCAGGGATTGGGACTGAAGCTTTCTTT

size: NA
V: TRBV23-1
D: NA
J: TRBJ1-1
CDR3: CASVPPGGGLPTEAFF
DNA: TGCGCCAGCGTCCCTCCGGGAGGTGGGCTGCCGACTGAAGCTTTCTTT

size: few
V: TRBV11-3
D: NA
J: TRBJ2-4
CDR3: CASSPGLSTKNIQYF
DNA: TGTGCCAGCAGCCCGGGACTGAGTACCAAAAACATTCAGTACTTC

size: NA
V: TRBV5-1
D: TRBD1
J: TRBJ1-4
CDR3: CASSSGTAGSEKLFF
DNA: TGCGCCAGCAGCTCAGGGACAGCTGGAAGTGAAAAACTGTTTTTT

size: medium-sized
V: TRBV6-8
D: NA
J: TRBJ2-7
CDR3: CASSASVGTSYEQYF
DNA: TGTGCCAGCAGTGCAAGCGTGGGGACCTCCTACGAGCAGTACTTC

size: medium-sized
V: TRBV7-1
D: TRBD1
J: TRBJ2-1
CDR3: CASSYGQGYEQFF
DNA: TGTGCCAGCAGCTACGGACAGGGCTATGAGCAGTTCTTC

size: medium-sized
V: TRBV11-3
D: NA
J: TRBJ2-1
CDR3: CASSLDPESSYNEQFF
DNA: TGTGCCAGCAGCTTAGATCCTGAGAGCTCCTACAATGAGCAGTTCTTC

size: NA
V: TRBV19
D: NA
J: TRBJ2-3
CDR3: CASSIEAGGMADTQYF
DNA: TGTGCCAGTAGTATAGAGGCAGGGGGGATGGCGGATACGCAGTATTTT

size: medium-sized
V: TRBV11-3
D: NA
J: TRBJ2-3
CDR3: CASSLNGEGTDTQYF
DNA: TGTGCCAGCAGCTTGAACGGGGAGGGCACAGATACGCAGTATTTT

size: NA
V: TRBV19
D: TRBD2
J: TRBJ2-1
CDR3: CASRSGLAGAYNEQFF
DNA: TGTGCCAGTAGATCAGGACTAGCGGGGGCCTACAATGAGCAGTTCTTC

size: NA
V: TRBV6-8
D: TRBD1
J: TRBJ2-7
CDR3: CASSLQGAGYEQYF
DNA: TGTGCCAGCAGTCTACAGGGGGCGGGCTACGAGCAGTACTTC

size: NA
V: TRBV5-1
D: NA
J: TRBJ2-7
CDR3: CASSLAGRSYEQYF
DNA: TGCGCCAGCAGCTTGGCCGGCCGATCCTACGAGCAGTACTTC

size: large
V: TRBV6-8
D: NA
J: TRBJ2-7
CDR3: CASSYTDGGEQYF
DNA: TGTGCCAGCAGTTACACGGACGGAGGCGAGCAGTACTTC

size: large
V: TRBV9
D: NA
J: TRBJ2-2
CDR3: CASSVTTGELFF
DNA: TGTGCCAGCAGCGTAACAACCGGGGAGCTGTTTTTT

size: few
V: TRBV6-8
D: NA
J: TRBJ1-4
CDR3: CATRRALNEKLFF
DNA: TGTGCCACCCGACGGGCCCTTAATGAAAAACTGTTTTTT

size: medium-sized
V: TRBV11-3
D: NA
J: TRBJ1-1
CDR3: CASSLGGMGTEAFF
DNA: TGTGCCAGCAGCTTAGGTGGGATGGGGACTGAAGCTTTCTTT

size: medium-sized
V: TRBV11-3
D: NA
J: TRBJ1-6
CDR3: CASSSGGGGSDSPLHF
DNA: TGTGCCAGCAGCTCGGGAGGGGGTGGTTCGGATTCACCCCTCCACTTT

size: few
V: TRBV6-8
D: NA
J: TRBJ2-3
CDR3: CASSPGTDTQYF
DNA: TGTGCCAGCAGTCCGGGGACAGATACGCAGTATTTT

size: large
V: TRBV11-3
D: NA
J: TRBJ2-2
CDR3: CASSLVGQAPNTGELFF
DNA: TGTGCCAGCAGCTTAGTAGGGCAGGCACCGAACACCGGGGAGCTGTTTTTT

size: medium-sized
V: TRBV2
D: TRBD2
J: TRBJ2-1
CDR3: CASREGGGAYNEQFF
DNA: TGTGCCAGCAGAGAGGGCGGGGGGGCCTACAATGAGCAGTTCTTC

size: medium-sized
V: TRBV9
D: NA
J: TRBJ1-2
CDR3: CASSETPVGGGRGYTF
DNA: TGTGCCAGCAGTGAGACCCCAGTGGGGGGAGGGCGTGGCTACACCTTC

size: medium-sized
V: TRBV6-8
D: TRBD1
J: TRBJ2-7
CDR3: CAISLTGSGYEQYF
DNA: TGTGCCATCAGTCTGACAGGGTCTGGTTACGAGCAGTACTTC

size: few
V: TRBV6-8
D: TRBD2
J: TRBJ2-5
CDR3: CAISATSGVETQYF
DNA: TGTGCCATCAGTGCGACTAGCGGGGTGGAGACCCAGTACTTC

size: large
V: TRBV11-3
D: NA
J: TRBJ1-6
CDR3: CASSRPGGGSPLHF
DNA: TGTGCCAGCAGCCGACCCGGTGGGGGTTCACCCCTCCACTTT

size: medium-sized
V: TRBV4-1
D: NA
J: TRBJ2-7
CDR3: CASSQADGGPPYEQYF
DNA: TGCGCCAGCAGCCAAGCTGACGGGGGACCCCCCTACGAGCAGTACTTC

size: NA
V: TRBV19
D: NA
J: TRBJ1-1
CDR3: CASSWTEDTEAFF
DNA: TGTGCCAGTAGTTGGACAGAAGACACTGAAGCTTTCTTT